Sequencing of this T cell receptor beta chain was carried out in a study of shared clonotypes between healthy human individuals. As for the study in general: Researchers assigned three CD4 naive, three CD4 memory, two CD8 naive and one CD8 memory plate to each donor.

Findings and limits, study-wide: Larger estimated richness was generally recorded for naive subsets relative to memory subsets. Shared across a few donors were roughly 4.8% of the naive CD4 clonotypes.

In the original workflow: As immunoSEQ supplied junction-only sequences (without quality scores), filtering differed. Produced via immunoSEQ multiplex PCR; TCRdb's table is partial and in-frame only. V and J calls and clone size come straight from that table; D and trimming were deduced from the DNA. Of roughly 2 million clones in the sample, under 97% are singletons; the top ten hold 0.13%. As for this clone: Its antigen is as yet unknown.

The germline V gene encodes CDR1 SGHNT and CDR2 YYREEE (reference sequence). This CDR3 comprises 15 residues. V lost 0 bases to trimming and J lost 5 bases; unmatched junction nucleotides: 5. Sequencing was carried out using naive CD4+ T cells sorted from blood. Subset defined: CD45RA+ positively selected. The sequence derives from a man aged 18 to 30 in good health. The V gene is TRBV5-4, the J gene TRBJ2-1; 7 positions agree with TRBD2. Written as DNA, the CDR3 is TGTGCCAGCAGCTTGGCGGGAGGCCCTGACAATGAGCAGTTCTTC. Translation gives CASSLAGGPDNEQFF.